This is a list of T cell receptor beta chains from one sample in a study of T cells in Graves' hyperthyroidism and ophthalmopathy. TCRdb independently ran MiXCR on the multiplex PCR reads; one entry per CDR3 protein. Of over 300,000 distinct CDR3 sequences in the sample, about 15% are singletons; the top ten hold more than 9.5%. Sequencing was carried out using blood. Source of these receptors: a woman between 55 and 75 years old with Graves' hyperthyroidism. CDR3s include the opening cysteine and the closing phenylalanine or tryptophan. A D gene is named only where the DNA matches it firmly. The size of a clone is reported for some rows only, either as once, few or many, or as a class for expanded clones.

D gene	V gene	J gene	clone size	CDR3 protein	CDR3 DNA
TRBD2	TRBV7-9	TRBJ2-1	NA	CASSLGREVYNEQFF	TGTGCCAGCAGCTTAGGACGGGAGGTCTACAATGAGCAGTTCTTC
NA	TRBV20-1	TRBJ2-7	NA	CSAIAEASYEQYF	TGCAGTGCTATCGCGGAGGCCTCCTACGAGCAGTACTTC
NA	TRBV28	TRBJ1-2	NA	CASSLGAGSWNYGYTF	TGTGCCAGCAGTTTAGGGGCGGGGAGTTGGAACTATGGCTACACCTTC
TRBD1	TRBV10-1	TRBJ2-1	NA	CASSESRTGGFNNEQFF	TGCGCCAGCAGTGAGTCCCGGACAGGGGGCTTCAACAATGAGCAGTTCTTC
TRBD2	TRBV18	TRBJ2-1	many	CASSPGQGLEAYNEQFF	TGTGCCAGCTCTCCCGGTCAGGGACTAGAAGCCTACAATGAGCAGTTCTTC
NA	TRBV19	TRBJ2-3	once	CASSTQTGSSTQYF	TGTGCCAGTAGTACTCAGACGGGCTCCAGTACGCAGTATTTT
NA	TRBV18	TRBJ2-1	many	CASSPALGSEGANEQFF	TGTGCCAGCTCACCGGCACTCGGGTCCGAGGGAGCGAATGAGCAGTTCTTC
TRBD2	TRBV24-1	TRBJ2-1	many	CATSDWTSYDGDNEQFF	TGTGCCACCAGTGATTGGACTAGCTACGACGGAGACAATGAGCAGTTCTTC
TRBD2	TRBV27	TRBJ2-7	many	CASSLPGTSGSHEQYF	TGTGCCAGCAGTTTACCGGGGACTAGCGGGAGCCACGAGCAGTACTTC
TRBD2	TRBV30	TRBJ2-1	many	CAWSVRSSGNQFF	TGTGCCTGGAGTGTACGGTCTAGCGGCAACCAGTTCTTC
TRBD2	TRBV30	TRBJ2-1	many	CAWRGTSFWQFF	TGTGCCTGGAGGGGGACTAGTTTTTGGCAGTTCTTC
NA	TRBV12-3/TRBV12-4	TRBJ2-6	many	CASTMGPSPSGANVLTF	TGTGCCAGCACCATGGGACCGTCCCCTTCCGGGGCCAACGTCCTGACTTTC
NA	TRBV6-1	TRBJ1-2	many	CASSPYGTTKYGYTF	TGTGCCAGCAGTCCCTATGGGACAACAAAATATGGCTACACCTTC
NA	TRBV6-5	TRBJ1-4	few	CASSYNRGAELFF	TGTGCCAGCAGTTACAACCGGGGGGCGGAACTGTTTTTT
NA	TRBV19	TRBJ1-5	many	CASGQVRGRGNQPQHF	TGTGCCAGTGGCCAAGTCAGGGGACGAGGCAATCAGCCCCAGCATTTT
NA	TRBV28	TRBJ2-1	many	CASSPFGARKRNEQFF	TGTGCCAGCAGCCCTTTTGGGGCACGTAAAAGAAATGAGCAGTTCTTC
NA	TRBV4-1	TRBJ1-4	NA	CATGHRATNEKLFF	TGCGCCACCGGACACCGTGCAACTAATGAAAAACTGTTTTTT
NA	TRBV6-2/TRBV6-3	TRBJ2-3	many	CASSDNTDTQYF	TGTGCCAGCAGTGACAACACAGATACGCAGTATTTT
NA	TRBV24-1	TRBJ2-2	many	CATSMDSSGELFF	TGTGCCACCAGTATGGACAGTTCCGGGGAGCTGTTTTTT
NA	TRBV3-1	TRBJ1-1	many	CASSRKALNTEAFF	TGTGCCAGCAGCCGGAAGGCCTTAAACACTGAAGCTTTCTTT
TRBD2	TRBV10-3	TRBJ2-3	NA	CAIRSGGGSSTDTQYF	TGTGCCATCAGAAGTGGAGGCGGGAGCAGTACAGATACGCAGTATTTT
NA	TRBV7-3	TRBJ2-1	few	CASSAIGSNPFF	TGTGCCAGCAGCGCGATCGGGTCCAACCCGTTCTTC
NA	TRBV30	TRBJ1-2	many	CAWSVLGQERYGYTF	TGTGCCTGGAGTGTTTTAGGGCAGGAACGCTATGGCTACACCTTC
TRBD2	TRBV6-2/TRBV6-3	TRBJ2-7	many	CASSYTFPTSASSYEQYF	TGTGCCAGCAGTTACACCTTCCCCACTAGCGCAAGCTCCTACGAGCAGTACTTC
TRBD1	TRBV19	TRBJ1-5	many	CASSSRTGSHQPQHF	TGTGCCAGTAGTTCCAGGACAGGGAGTCATCAGCCCCAGCATTTT
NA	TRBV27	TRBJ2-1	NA	CASRRGQTSSYNEQFF	TGTGCCAGCAGGCGAGGACAGACAAGCTCCTACAATGAGCAGTTCTTC
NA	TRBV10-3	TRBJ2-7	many	CAISETAYGEQYF	TGTGCCATCAGTGAGACCGCCTACGGGGAGCAGTACTTC
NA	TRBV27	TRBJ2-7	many	CASSPMYEQYF	TGTGCCAGCAGTCCAATGTACGAGCAGTACTTC
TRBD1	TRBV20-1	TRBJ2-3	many	CSARGWTGQTDTQYF	TGCAGTGCTAGAGGGTGGACAGGGCAGACAGATACGCAGTATTTT
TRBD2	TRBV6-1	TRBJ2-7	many	CASSEGLAGPYEQYF	TGTGCCAGCAGTGAGGGACTAGCGGGACCCTACGAGCAGTACTTC